Listed here are 10 T cell receptor beta chains from one sample, sequenced in a study of blood T cell repertoires in COVID-19. TCRdb's table, derived via immunoSEQ multiplex PCR, lists solely in-frame clones and lacks some. Of some 80,000 clones in the sample, about 85% are singletons; the top ten hold 11%. Sequencing was carried out using peripheral blood. The receptor source for this set is a man aged 55 to 70 with COVID-19, enrolled during active disease.

The chain couples TRBV7-9 to TRBJ1-4; D perhaps matches TRBD1 (6 bases). V was clipped by 5 bases and J by 5 bases, with 18 bases between them. The CDR3 extends over 16 amino acids. CDR1 and CDR2 from the germline V gene are SEHNR and FQNEAQ (reference sequence). CDR3 coding DNA: TGTGCCAGCAGCCCCCCTTTACAGGGTGAAAATGAAAAACTGTTTTTT. Translation gives CASSPPLQGENEKLFF.

V gene TRBV10-2 combines with J gene TRBJ1-1; 7 nucleotides line up with TRBD1. V was clipped by 6 bases and J by 3 bases; unmatched bases: 1. Germline CDR1 is WSHSY and CDR2 is SAAADI. There are 12 residues in the CDR3. This CDR3 reads CASSRGDTEAFF. In DNA, the CDR3 is TGCGCCAGCAGCAGGGGGGACACTGAAGCTTTCTTT.

The chain joins TRBV6-1 to TRBJ1-6; D is undetermined. Germline assignment: CDR1 MNHNS and CDR2 SASEGT. Trimming removed 3 bases from V and 0 bases from J, with 6 bases in between. CDR3 length: 15 residues. The CDR3 nucleotides read TGTGCCAGCAGTGAGTCCTTCTCCTATAATTCACCCCTCCACTTT. This gives the protein CASSESFSYNSPLHF.

The chain carries TRBV14 and TRBJ2-7; 8 nucleotides align to TRBD2. From germline, CDR1 is SGHDN and CDR2 FVKESK. There are 18 residues in the CDR3. After removal of 4 bases from V and 0 bases from J, the junction contained 14 bases not matched to a gene. The CDR3 spells CASSLYLAGGSSSYEQYF. The CDR3 nucleotides read TGTGCCAGCAGCCTCTACCTTGCGGGAGGTTCTAGCTCCTACGAGCAGTACTTC.

This chain joins TRBV18 and TRBJ1-6, with D perhaps TRBD1 (5 bases). The CDR3 is 15 residues long. Germline assignment: CDR1 KGHSH and CDR2 LQKENI. The V end lost 3 bases, the J end lost 10 bases, and 16 bases lay between the germline ends. Written as DNA, the CDR3 is TGTGCCAGCTCACCTCCCAGGGCCGACGGATCACCCCTCCACTTT. It yields the protein CASSPPRADGSPLHF. The full variable domain, rest sourced from reference TRBV18 and TRBJ1-6, is NAGVMQNPRHLVRRRGQEARLRCSPMKGHSHVYWYRQLPEEGLKFMVYLQKENIIDESGMPKERFSAEFPKEGPSILRIQQVVRGDSAAYFCASSPPRADGSPLHFGNGTRLTVT.

The chain couples TRBV7-2 to TRBJ1-1; 7 bases are shared with TRBD1. V lost 5 bases and J lost 7; bases outside the gene matches: 10. The germline V gene has CDR1 SGHTA and CDR2 FQGNSA. The CDR3 is 14 residues long. The CDR3 bases are TGTGCCAGCAGCACCCGCCCACGACAGGGTGAAGCTTTCTTT. Translated: CASSTRPRQGEAFF.

The V call is TRBV5-1, the J call TRBJ2-5; D might be TRBD1 (6 bases). CDR3 length equals 16 residues. The germline CDR1 and CDR2 sequences are SGHRS and YFSETQ. Trimming cost V 4 bases and J 0 bases, with 16 bases left between them. CDR3 in amino acids: CASSVTGSWDQETQYF. The CDR3 DNA sequence: TGCGCCAGCAGCGTTACAGGGAGTTGGGACCAAGAGACCCAGTACTTC.

V is TRBV28 and J is TRBJ1-2; 10 positions match TRBD1. This CDR3 spans 16 amino acids. The V gene end was trimmed by 3 bases and the J gene end by 3 bases; junction bases not matched to a gene: 7. From germline, CDR1 is MDHEN and CDR2 SYDVKM. The CDR3 region is CASSFPGTGAYYGYTF. The CDR3, as DNA: TGTGCCAGCAGTTTCCCCGGGACAGGGGCCTACTATGGCTACACCTTC.

The chain employs TRBV11-1 and TRBJ2-7; perhaps TRBD1 as D (6 bases). This CDR3 is 13 amino acids long. The germline V and J ends were trimmed by 3 bases and 7 bases, with 13 bases remaining between them. Germline V CDR1 and CDR2: SGHAT, FQDESV (reference sequence). The CDR3 nucleotides read TGTGCCAGCAGCTTCGGCAGGGGCGGGGAGCAGTACTTC. Translating it yields CASSFGRGGEQYF.

The chain couples TRBV6-5 to TRBJ1-6; the match to TRBD1 covers 8 bases. After removal of 0 bases from V and 7 bases from J, the junction contained 5 bases not matched to a gene. CDR3 length equals 16 residues. Looked up from germline, CDR1 is MNHEY and CDR2 is SVGAGI. For the CDR3, the DNA is TGTGCCAGCAGTTACTCTTGGACAGGGTTCAATTCACCCCTCCACTTT. Amino acid sequence: CASSYSWTGFNSPLHF.